This T cell receptor (beta chain) was profiled in a study of cytomegalovirus exposure and HLA in healthy donors (dated by TCRdb to the late 2010s). Regarding the study in general: In an earlier analysis of approximately 640 of the donors, less than 350 Gb of sequence data and about 110 million unique TCR beta sequences from about 179 million T cells were reported. Among the roughly 380 genotyped donors, roughly 80% belonged to the genetic ancestry cluster associated with self-reported Caucasian donors. An earlier analysis of around 580 of the donors used high-throughput TCR beta sequencing to judge whether each TCR beta V gene segment behaved as functional or pseudogenic. The study was designed to test whether signatures of past pathogen exposure could be identified by cataloging public T cell receptors. The later analysis used no new phenotypic data to find candidate immune exposures, relying instead on TCR beta sequences and their occurrence across donors. The number of typed donors differed by locus: about 620-630 for A, B, C, DRB1 and DQB1; approximately 520 for DQA1; over 600 for DPA1; and 400 to 480 for DPB1. Approximately 300 gigabases of sequencing data and 91 million or so unique TCR sequences made up an early release that covered fewer than 650 HLA-typed donors. A separate validation cohort of some 130 different subjects was used in addition to the roughly 670-subject first cohort. Donor age, sex, ethnicity and CMV serostatus were collected together with the repertoire data. Every discovery cohort repertoire had been produced on one sequencing platform. In a later genetic analysis, genome-wide SNP genotypes for about 55% of the roughly 700 donors were used, and that subset was treated as a discovery cohort. In a later analysis, previously published TCR beta repertoires from 500 to 750 donors were re-analyzed and high-resolution HLA genotyping was added so that TCR occurrence patterns could be studied. Among around 400 genotyped donors of the cohort, an average of around 240,000 unique TCR beta nucleotide sequences were sequenced per donor, roughly 18% of them non-productive. The study combined high-throughput TCR immunosequencing, statistical association of individual TCRs with disease status, and machine learning to predict cytomegalovirus infection status. Roughly 5 DR-DQ haplotypes were handled as single units for association and clustering because linkage in the cohort was strong. The T cell repertoires of roughly 660 subjects were profiled by immunosequencing and related to cytomegalovirus serostatus. HLA typing included class I and class II loci at four-digit resolution. Results the study describes overall, beyond this receptor: In a later analysis, 15,000 to 20,000 TCR beta sequences were associated with specific HLA alleles at a false discovery rate of 0.05. Fewer than 20 rarely observed V segments, including chromosome 9 orphons, were excluded from the earlier analysis of a few hundred of the donors because counts were too low. According to a later genetic analysis, donors in an Asian-associated ancestry cluster had fewer N-insertions in productive TCRs than the approximately 700-donor mean. Several of the top co-occurrence clusters appeared to be linked to parvovirus B19, influenza, CMV and Epstein-Barr virus, according to a later analysis. A further reported finding was that TCR beta sequences accurately predicted the HLA-A and HLA-B alleles for most subjects in the first cohort. When HLA alleles, especially DR and DQ, strongly co-occurred, TCR associations were difficult to assign to individual alleles. A total of some 180 TCR beta chains were listed by the study as associated with cytomegalovirus. The sequencing pipeline was judged likely to have produced a cluster of highly shared sequence variants as a technical artifact. V-gene and J-gene trimming of TCR beta chains was associated with a missense DCLRE1C variant in a later genetic analysis, and the association was replicated in an independent cohort. A later analysis found that HLA-associated TCR beta chains were more clonally expanded and had lower generation probabilities than equally common non-associated chains. In this cohort, only TCR beta chains were sequenced, and detectable features were limited by the absence of alpha or paired-chain data. Cytomegalovirus status was reported to be diagnosed by the classifier with high specificity and sensitivity in both the original and validation cohorts. Linkage disequilibrium might explain the correlated functional status among segregating V segments, but an unknown experimental factor could not be ruled out. Because some donors lacked HLA typing at each locus, the association tests relied only on the typed subset. A few of the identified cytomegalovirus-associated TCR beta chains were confirmed in vitro to be specific for cytomegalovirus antigens. The authors suggested that the approach could potentially be generalized to other disease states and immunological phenotypes. According to a later analysis, TCR association rates differed among HLA loci, with DRB1 alleles showing the most associated TCRs and HLA-C alleles showing the fewest. The presence/absence analyses assumed that sequencing depth was roughly uniform across donors, and that assumption may not be true. In an earlier analysis of more than 500 of the donors, most TCR beta V segments appeared in productive rearrangements about 87% or about 30% of the time, broadly matching IMGT annotations. In a later analysis, most CMV-associated TCR beta chains were found to appear HLA-restricted, with HLA associations seemingly driven largely by CMV exposure. CMV serostatus was the only immune exposure information available for the cohort. While some public TCRs were present in many individuals, most TCR sequences turned up only very rarely across donors.

Receptor amplification or capture employed the immunoSEQ multiplex PCR assay. For the multiplex PCR, a mixture combining 60 forward primers for TCR Vbeta segments and 13 reverse primers for TCR Jbeta segments was used. A multiplex PCR assay on genomic DNA amplified the CDR3 region of rearranged TCR beta genes. The amplified TCR beta libraries were sequenced on the Illumina HiSeq System as 87-base-pair reads. Turning to the authors' computational methods: A later analysis counted some 74 million unique TCR beta chains across the 500 to 850 repertoires, and 10 million to 12 million of these chains were shared by at least two donors. Raw reads were error-corrected and collapsed into unique sequences by a nearest-neighbor algorithm in which closely related sequences were merged to remove PCR and sequencing errors. V, D and J gene segments were assigned by aligning CDR3 sequences to IMGT reference sequences. Each retained sequence needed at least a six-nucleotide match to both a V gene segment and a J gene segment. Rearrangements were classified as productive when the CDR3 lacked stop codons and remained in frame with V and J, and all other rearrangements were classified as non-productive. Following IMGT convention, CDR3 was defined as the stretch from the second conserved V-encoded cysteine up to the conserved J-encoded phenylalanine. Sequences without an unambiguous match to a single V gene segment were excluded from the earlier analysis of a few hundred of the donors. An earlier analysis of several hundred of the donors called V segments functional above 56.7% productive rearrangements and segregating when the between-donor standard deviation exceeded 5%. A statistical classification framework was developed to diagnose cytomegalovirus status using the catalog of TCR beta chain sequences. V and J gene assignment, in a later analysis, came from comparing TCR nucleotide sequences with IMGT/GENE-DB human TR gene sequences. Using the TCRdist pipeline, a later analysis assigned CDR3 sequences along with most-parsimonious VDJ recombination scenarios. In a later analysis, each TCR beta chain was defined by its CDR3 amino acid sequence together with its V-gene family, and reads without a unique V-gene family were excluded. In a later analysis, approximately 590 highly shared, low-generation-probability nucleotide sequences were removed to address suspected cross-contamination and a sequencing artifact. In a later analysis, a clonal expansion index was calculated for each public chain from normalized within-repertoire ranks of inferred template counts. A later analysis computed generation probabilities with a VDJ recombination model fitted to out-of-frame rearrangements, and checked the results against IGoR. A later analysis scored TCR-TCR, TCR-HLA and TCR-CMV co-occurrence with hypergeometric tests, applying a repertoire-size bias correction to TCR pairs. To estimate false discovery rates, a later analysis permuted the HLA or CMV assignments 20 times. A later analysis grouped co-occurring TCRs with DBSCAN, adding TCRdist sequence similarity when clustering within HLA-allele-positive subsets. Co-occurrence clustering excluded repertoires with fewer than 30,000 or more than 120,000 public chains, plus five with anomalous nucleotide sharing. What TCRdb holds here is the immuneACCESS table cut down to in-frame rearrangements. Part of the clones is not present; checked against another copy, under half of the missing clones reflect an unresolved V gene, and the others are unexplained. V and J calls and clone size follow that table, whereas D and trimming were derived from the DNA. A total of roughly 160,000 clones appear in this sample, approximately 81% of them only once. 1% of the sample belongs to the ten largest clones.

On this clone: Its antigen target is currently unknown. No clone much larger than this one lies a single base away; base qualities are absent.

The cohort was made up of several hundred healthy bone marrow donors. At the time of sampling, every cohort member was nominally healthy, though immune exposures that went unrecorded were likely present. The donor was CMV seronegative and was included in the group of about 350 seronegative cohort members. A peripheral blood sample was provided by each donor, and peripheral blood mononuclear cells were used for TCR beta sequencing. Genomic DNA extraction from the blood cell samples was performed with the Qiagen DNeasy Blood Extraction Kit. The sequence derives from a boy under 10 years old in good health and CMV-seronegative. Sequences were obtained from PBMCs.

The CDR3 region has the sequence CASSLSNEQFF. Read as DNA, the sequence is TGTGCCAGCAGCTTATCTAATGAGCAGTTCTTC. Here the chain combines TRBV7-3 and TRBJ2-1; no D gene is confidently identified. The CDR3 measures 11 amino acids from cysteine to phenylalanine. The retained sequence is limited to the CDR3, 33 bases, with the frame set at the first base. Based on the germline V gene, the CDR1 and CDR2 sequences are SGHTA and FQGTGA. Deletion took 2 bases off V and 7 bases off J, with a span of 3 bases between the germline ends.